The 9 T cell receptor beta chains below were found in one sample sequenced in a study of beta chain features in type 1 diabetes. Every isolated RNA sample was fully reverse transcribed, so sequencing captured expressed TCRB transcripts. Assay used: immunoSEQ multiplex PCR; TCRdb lists only in-frame clones, some missing. The sample includes under 850,000 clones, 13% seen only once; the top ten take 0.022%. What these receptors recognize is not known. Whole-study results and caveats: Type 1 diabetes patients had moderately but significantly shorter TCRB CDR3s in all four CD4+ subsets.

Sequencing was performed on naive CD4+ T cells from blood. These receptors originate from a young man with type 1 diabetes.

The chain links TRBV30 to TRBJ1-5, with TRBD1 matching over 7 bases. The CDR3 has 17 residues. From germline, CDR1 is GTSNPN and CDR2 SVGIG (reference sequence). With 3 bases clipped from V and 1 base from J, the junction kept 12 bases outside the gene matches. The CDR3 reads CAWRGTAGRTSNQPQHF. As DNA, the CDR3 is TGTGCCTGGAGAGGGACAGCAGGCAGGACGAGCAATCAGCCCCAGCATTTT.

This clone was recorded once. CDR3 loop: CASSAGDRVSGNTIYF. In DNA form, the CDR3 reads TGTGCCAGCAGCGCAGGGGACAGGGTGAGCGGAAACACCATATATTTT. The chain recombines TRBV9 with TRBJ1-3, with 9 bases fitting TRBD1. With 3 bases clipped from V and 4 bases from J, the junction kept 8 bases outside the gene matches. The CDR3 extends over 16 amino acids. Germline CDR1 reads SGDLS; CDR2 reads YYNGEE.

The rearrangement uses TRBV2 and TRBJ1-1; 8 bases fit TRBD1. With V trimmed by 6 bases and J by 3 bases, 9 bases remained unmatched. There are 15 residues in the CDR3. Germline CDR1 reads SNHLY; CDR2 reads FYNNEI. CDR3: CASRGPGTGDTEAFF. The CDR3 nucleotides read TGTGCCAGCAGGGGGCCAGGGACAGGCGACACTGAAGCTTTCTTT.

This clone was detected only a few times. The rearrangement joins TRBV28 to TRBJ2-1; D tentatively reads TRBD1 or TRBD2 (5 bases each). This CDR3 has 15 residues. V lost 6 bases, J lost 9 bases, and 21 bases lay in between. Germline V gene sequence: CDR1 MDHEN, CDR2 SYDVKM. CDR3 protein: CASSLARGGRAEQFF. In DNA form, the CDR3 reads TGTGCCAGCAGCCTCGCGAGGGGCGGCCGAGCTGAGCAGTTCTTC.

The rearrangement uses TRBV27 and TRBJ2-5, with 12 bases aligning to TRBD2. The germline V gene has CDR1 MNHEY and CDR2 SMNVEV (reference sequence). The CDR3 totals 16 residues. The trim removed 3 bases at V and 5 bases at J, leaving 7 bases unmatched. CDR3 sequence (DNA): TGTGCCAGCAGTTTCTCGGCTAGCGGGGGGGCGGAGACCCAGTACTTC. Its translation is CASSFSASGGAETQYF.

The chain links TRBV7-9 to TRBJ2-7; 7 bases line up with TRBD1. The CDR3 is made up of 15 amino acids. The germline CDR1 and CDR2 sequences are SEHNR and FQNEAQ (reference sequence). Trimming at V came to 5 bases and at J to 1 base, leaving 8 bases not matched to a gene. The CDR3 bases are TGTGCCAGCAGCCGGAACCTGGACAGGTCCTACGAGCAGTACTTC. Its protein product is CASSRNLDRSYEQYF.

As regards this clone: Other DNA variants within this sample encode the same CDR3. V gene TRBV30 combines with J gene TRBJ1-5; D might be TRBD1 (5 bases). The CDR3 has 13 residues. Deletions cut 2 bases from V and 5 bases from J, with 10 bases between. Germline CDR1 GTSNPN, CDR2 SVGIG (reference sequence). Here the CDR3 reads CAWSFTGDQPQHF. The CDR3 nucleotides are TGTGCCTGGAGTTTTACAGGCGATCAGCCCCAGCATTTT.

This clone was observed a few times. Other DNA variants within this sample encode the same CDR3. This chain connects TRBV25-1 to TRBJ2-3; perhaps TRBD1 as D (6 bases). CDR1 and CDR2 (germline): MGHDK, SYGVNS. This CDR3 is 13 amino acids long. V was shortened by 6 bases and J by 2 bases, with 9 bases between the two germline ends. The CDR3 sequence: CASRDRATDTQYF. CDR3 DNA sequence: TGTGCCAGCAGGGACAGAGCCACAGATACGCAGTATTTT. The whole variable domain, remainder taken from reference TRBV25-1 and TRBJ2-3, is EADIYQTPRYLVIGTGKKITLECSQTMGHDKMYWYQQDPGMELHLIHYSYGVNSTEKGDLSSESTVSRIRTEHFPLTLESARPSHTSQYLCASRDRATDTQYFGPGTRLTVL.

Concerning this clone itself: Sequence at one end of the junction differs from germline and may be a read error. The rearrangement links TRBV2 to TRBJ2-5; 12 bases fit TRBD1. The CDR3 length is 17 residues. Germline values: CDR1 SNHLY, CDR2 FYNNEI. CDR3 protein: CASSAGTGGGIRESQYF. The CDR3 DNA sequence: TGTGCCAGCAGTGCGGGGACAGGGGGCGGGATCCGAGAGTCCCAGTACTTC.